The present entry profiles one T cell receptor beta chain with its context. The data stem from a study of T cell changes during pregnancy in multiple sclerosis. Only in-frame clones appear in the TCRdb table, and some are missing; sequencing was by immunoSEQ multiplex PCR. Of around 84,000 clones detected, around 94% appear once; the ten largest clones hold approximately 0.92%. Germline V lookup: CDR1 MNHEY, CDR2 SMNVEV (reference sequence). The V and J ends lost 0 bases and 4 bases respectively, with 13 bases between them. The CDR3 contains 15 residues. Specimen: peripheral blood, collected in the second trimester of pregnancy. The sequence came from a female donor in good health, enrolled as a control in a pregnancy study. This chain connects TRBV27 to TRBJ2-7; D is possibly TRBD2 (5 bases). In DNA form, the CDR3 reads TGTGCCAGCAGTTTATCGAGAGGGAGTCAGTACGAGCAGTACTTC. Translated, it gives CASSLSRGSQYEQYF.